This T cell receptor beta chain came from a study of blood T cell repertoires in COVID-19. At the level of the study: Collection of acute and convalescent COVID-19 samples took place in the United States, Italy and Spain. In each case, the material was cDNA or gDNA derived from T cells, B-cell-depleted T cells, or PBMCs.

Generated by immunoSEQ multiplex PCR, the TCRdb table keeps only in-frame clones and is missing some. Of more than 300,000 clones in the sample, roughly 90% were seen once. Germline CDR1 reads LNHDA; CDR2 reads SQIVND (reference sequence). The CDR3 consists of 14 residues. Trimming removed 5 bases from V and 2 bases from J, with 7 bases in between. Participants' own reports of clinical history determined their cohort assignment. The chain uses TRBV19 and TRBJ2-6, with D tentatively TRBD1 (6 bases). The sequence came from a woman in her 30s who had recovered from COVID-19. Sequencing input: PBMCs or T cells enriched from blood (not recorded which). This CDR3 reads CASSEGAGANVLTF. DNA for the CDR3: TGTGCCAGTAGTGAGGGGGCTGGGGCCAACGTCCTGACTTTC.